These 2 T cell receptor beta chains were sequenced from one sample in a study of control samples from healthy donors and cancer patients. Measured with immunoSEQ multiplex PCR; TCRdb has only the in-frame clones, and not every one. The sample shows roughly 130,000 clones, approximately 90% of them seen only once. Sequencing input: blood. These receptors were obtained from a man between 18 and 35 years old in good health.

The CDR3 here is CAAAGTAHYGYTF. CDR3 nucleotide sequence: TGTGCCGCGGCCGGGACAGCCCACTATGGCTACACCTTC. V is TRBV19 and J is TRBJ1-2; 7 bases are shared with TRBD1. Looked up from germline, CDR1 is LNHDA and CDR2 is SQIVND (reference sequence). The length of the CDR3 is 13 residues. Trimming took 11 bases from V and 3 from J; bases not matched to a gene: 9.

The chain's CDR3 is CASSLAVEETQYF. CDR3 in DNA: TGCGCCAGCAGCTTGGCCGTGGAAGAGACCCAGTACTTC. The chain carries TRBV5-1 and TRBJ2-5; D is uncertain. This CDR3 contains 13 residues. Trimming took 0 bases from V and 3 from J, leaving 6 bases between them. CDR1 and CDR2 (germline): SGHRS, YFSETQ.